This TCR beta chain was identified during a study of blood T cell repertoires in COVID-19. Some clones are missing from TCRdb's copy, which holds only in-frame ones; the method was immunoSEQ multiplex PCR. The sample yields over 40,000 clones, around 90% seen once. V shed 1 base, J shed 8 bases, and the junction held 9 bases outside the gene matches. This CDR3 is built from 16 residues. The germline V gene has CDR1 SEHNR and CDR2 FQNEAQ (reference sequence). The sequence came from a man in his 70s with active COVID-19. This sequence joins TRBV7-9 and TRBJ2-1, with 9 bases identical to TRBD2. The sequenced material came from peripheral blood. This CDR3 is CASSLGAGGSRHEQFF. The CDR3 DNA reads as TGTGCCAGCAGCTTAGGCGCGGGGGGGTCCCGACATGAGCAGTTCTTC.